These 11 T cell receptor beta chains originate from one sample sequenced in a study of cytomegalovirus exposure and HLA in healthy donors. Primers: 60 Vbeta forward and 13 Jbeta reverse. Sequencing was performed with immunoSEQ multiplex PCR; in TCRdb, only in-frame clones are kept and a portion is missing. The repertoire has more than 140,000 clones, over 60% of them found once; the top ten carry about 0.66%. Source material: PBMCs. These receptors were obtained from a male donor in good health and CMV-seronegative.

The rearrangement joins TRBV7-2 to TRBJ2-7; 8 nucleotides line up with TRBD2. V lost 0 bases, J lost 0 bases, and 7 bases stayed unmatched. This CDR3 region has 17 residues. Germline V CDR1 and CDR2: SGHTA, FQGNSA. The CDR3 here is CASSLAPSGSYSYEQYF. The CDR3 DNA reads as TGTGCCAGCAGCTTAGCACCTAGCGGGTCCTACTCCTACGAGCAGTACTTC.

The rearrangement joins TRBV15 to TRBJ1-1; D is ambiguous. CDR1 and CDR2 (germline): LNHNV, YYDKDF (reference sequence). V dropped 2 bases and J dropped 4 bases, with 11 bases sitting between them. CDR3 length equals 14 residues. The CDR3 sequence: CATSRLDTGTEAFF. The CDR3 bases are TGTGCCACCAGCAGACTGGATACGGGCACTGAAGCTTTCTTT.

A word on this clone: The same CDR3 also results from other DNA sequences found in this sample. This CDR3 reads CASRLSGGGTGELFF. As DNA, the CDR3 is TGTGCCAGCAGGCTTAGCGGGGGGGGCACCGGGGAGCTGTTTTTT. J is TRBJ2-2 and V is TRBV2; 11 bases line up with TRBD2. The J segment lost 4 bases and the V segment lost 6 bases, leaving 4 bases of the junction unmatched. The germline V gene encodes CDR1 SNHLY and CDR2 FYNNEI. The CDR3 contains 15 residues.

The chain combines TRBV5-1 with TRBJ2-5; 8 bases map to TRBD2. Germline V CDR1 and CDR2: SGHRS, YFSETQ. This CDR3 spans 14 amino acids. The trim removed 7 bases at V and 5 bases at J, leaving 10 bases unmatched. The DNA for the CDR3 is TGCGCCAGCTCATTTAGCGGGAATGTTGAGACCCAGTACTTC. It translates to CASSFSGNVETQYF. Complete variable domain (other parts from reference TRBV5-1 and TRBJ2-5): KAGVTQTPRYLIKTRGQQVTLSCSPISGHRSVSWYQQTPGQGLQFLFEYFSETQRNKGNFPGRFSGRQFSNSRSEMNVSTLELGDSALYLCASSFSGNVETQYFGPGTRLLVL.

Here the CDR3 DNA reads TGCGCCAGCAGCCTGAGACTAGCGGGGGGCTACAATGAGCAGTTCTTC. It codes for CASSLRLAGGYNEQFF. The rearrangement uses TRBV5-1 and TRBJ2-1, with TRBD2 matching over 13 bases. The CDR3 consists of 16 residues. Trimming removed 4 bases from V and 3 bases from J; junction bases left unmatched: 4. Germline-derived CDR1 and CDR2 are SGHRS and YFSETQ.

This chain links TRBV7-2 with TRBJ2-1; possibly TRBD1 for D (5 bases). The germline V gene has CDR1 SGHTA and CDR2 FQGNSA. CDR3 size: 14 residues. V lost 5 bases to trimming and J lost 2 bases, with 10 bases between them. Here the CDR3 reads CASSPTVTYNEQFF. The CDR3 nucleotides read TGTGCCAGCAGCCCGACAGTTACCTACAATGAGCAGTTCTTC.

The chain joins TRBV2 to TRBJ1-5, with a weak D call TRBD1 (5 bases). This CDR3 has 15 amino acids. Trimming removed 6 bases at V and 4 bases at J, with 16 bases between. In germline, CDR1 is SNHLY, CDR2 FYNNEI. The CDR3 bases are TGTGCCAGCAGCGGGAGGATGGGGACTAATCAGCCCCAGCATTTT. It encodes CASSGRMGTNQPQHF. The full variable domain, completed using reference TRBV2 and TRBJ1-5, is EPEVTQTPSHQVTQMGQEVILRCVPISNHLYFYWYRQILGQKVEFLVSFYNNEISEKSEIFDDQFSVERPDGSNFTLKIRSTKLEDSAMYFCASSGRMGTNQPQHFGDGTRLSIL.

The genes are TRBV7-6 and TRBJ2-7; 7 positions agree with TRBD1. The CDR3 runs 13 residues. V dropped 5 bases and J dropped 3; count of bases not matched to a gene: 4. Germline CDR1 SGHVS, CDR2 FNYEAQ. In DNA, the CDR3 is TGTGCCAGCAGCATTAGACAGGGCTACGAGCAGTACTTC. Amino acids: CASSIRQGYEQYF.

V and J are TRBV2 and TRBJ2-5, with 8 nucleotides matching TRBD2. The V gene end was trimmed by 6 bases and the J gene end by 5 bases; junction bases not matched to a gene: 5. CDR3 size: 13 residues. Germline V gene sequence: CDR1 SNHLY, CDR2 FYNNEI. CDR3 sequence: CASRRGVGETQYF. The CDR3 nucleotides read TGTGCCAGCAGGCGGGGGGTTGGGGAGACCCAGTACTTC.

This clone appeared once. This sequence joins TRBV27 and TRBJ2-1; TRBD2 matches at 9 bases. The trim removed 2 bases at V and 4 bases at J, leaving 3 bases unmatched. This CDR3 spans 15 amino acids. Germline CDR1 and CDR2: MNHEY and SMNVEV (reference sequence). CDR3 DNA: TGTGCCAGCAGTTTAAGTAGCGGGGGTTACAATGAGCAGTTCTTC. This gives the protein CASSLSSGGYNEQFF.

The chain joins TRBV19 to TRBJ1-1; no clear D. Between the trimmed V and J ends, which lost 7 bases and 2 bases, there was a span of 11 bases. CDR3 length: 13 residues. Germline assignment: CDR1 LNHDA and CDR2 SQIVND (reference sequence). The DNA of the CDR3 is TGTGCCAGTAACGCCGAGGGCAACACTGAAGCTTTCTTT. This encodes CASNAEGNTEAFF.